This T cell receptor beta chain appears in the sequencing data of a study of cytomegalovirus exposure and HLA in healthy donors. Study-wide findings and caveats: Researchers reportedly found TCR beta sequences accurately predicted most subjects' HLA-A and HLA-B alleles.

This clone was recorded only once. The antigen is not known. Nominal health characterized the donors when sampled, though unrecorded immune exposures were likely. The PCR used 60 Vbeta and 13 Jbeta primers. The assay was immunoSEQ multiplex PCR, and TCRdb's table has in-frame clones only and misses some. The profile shows some 150,000 clones, 75% to 85% of them singletons. The germline gives CDR1 LGHNT, CDR2 FRNRAP. Trimming removed 5 bases from V and 13 bases from J; junction bases left unmatched: 6. CDR3 length equals 14 residues. The chain employs TRBV12-5 and TRBJ2-1, with 15 bases fitting TRBD2. The clonotype originates from a male donor in good health and CMV-seronegative. Sequencing was done on a sample of PBMCs. The CDR3: CASGRTSGGDKQFF. The DNA of the CDR3 is TGTGCTAGTGGTCGGACTAGCGGGGGGGACAAACAGTTCTTC.